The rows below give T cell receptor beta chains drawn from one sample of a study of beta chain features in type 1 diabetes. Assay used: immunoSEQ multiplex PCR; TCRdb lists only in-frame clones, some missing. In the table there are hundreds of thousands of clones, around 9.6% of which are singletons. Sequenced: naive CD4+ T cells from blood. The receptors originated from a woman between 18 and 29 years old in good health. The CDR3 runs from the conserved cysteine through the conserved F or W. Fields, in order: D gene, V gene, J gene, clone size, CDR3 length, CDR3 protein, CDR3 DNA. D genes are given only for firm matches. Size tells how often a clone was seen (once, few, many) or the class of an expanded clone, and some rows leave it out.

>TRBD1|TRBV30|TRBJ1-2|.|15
CAWSRGTGGSYGYTF
TGTGCCTGGAGCCGCGGGACAGGGGGTTCCTATGGCTACACCTTC
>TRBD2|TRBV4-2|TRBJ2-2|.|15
CASGNGLAGTGELFF
TGTGCCAGCGGAAACGGGCTAGCGGGGACCGGGGAGCTGTTTTTT
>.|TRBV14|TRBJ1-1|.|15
CASSQLSAGGTEAFF
TGTGCCAGCAGCCAATTATCGGCGGGGGGCACTGAAGCTTTCTTT
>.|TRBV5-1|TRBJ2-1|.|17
CASSQGGGSISYNEQFF
TGCGCCAGCAGCCAGGGAGGGGGGTCCATCTCCTACAATGAGCAGTTCTTC
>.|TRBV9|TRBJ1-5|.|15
CASSVGAVRNQPQHF
TGTGCCAGCAGCGTAGGGGCCGTCCGGAATCAGCCCCAGCATTTT
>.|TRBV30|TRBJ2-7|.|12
CAWGDTYYEQYF
TGTGCCTGGGGGGACACCTACTACGAGCAGTACTTC
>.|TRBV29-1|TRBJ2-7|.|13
CSVVSAPDYEQYF
TGCAGCGTTGTTTCCGCACCAGACTACGAGCAGTACTTC
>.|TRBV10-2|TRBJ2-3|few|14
CASRDLTGVDTQYF
TGCGCCAGCAGAGATCTAACGGGAGTGGATACGCAGTATTTT
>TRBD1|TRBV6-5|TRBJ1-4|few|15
CASSHTGGIDEKLFF
TGTGCCAGCAGCCACACAGGGGGCATAGATGAAAAACTGTTTTTT
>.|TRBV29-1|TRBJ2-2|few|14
CSVGDGGNTGELFF
TGCAGCGTCGGAGACGGCGGTAACACCGGGGAGCTGTTTTTT
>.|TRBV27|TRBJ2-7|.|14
CASFPADSPYEQYF
TGTGCCAGCTTCCCGGCGGACAGCCCCTACGAGCAGTACTTC
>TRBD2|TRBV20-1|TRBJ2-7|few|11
CSAGLAREQYF
TGCAGTGCTGGACTAGCGCGCGAGCAGTACTTC
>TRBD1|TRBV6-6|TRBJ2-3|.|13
CASSKGASDTQYF
TGTGCCAGCAGTAAGGGGGCATCAGATACGCAGTATTTT
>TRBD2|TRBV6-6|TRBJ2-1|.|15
CASSLTGLVINEQFF
TGTGCCAGCAGTTTAACGGGACTAGTGATCAATGAGCAGTTCTTC
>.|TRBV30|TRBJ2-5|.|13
CAWSVGPRETQYF
TGTGCCTGGAGTGTAGGTCCCAGGGAGACCCAGTACTTC
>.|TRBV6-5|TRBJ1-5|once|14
CASSLGGPNQPQHF
TGTGCCAGCAGTCTCGGAGGACCCAATCAGCCCCAGCATTTT
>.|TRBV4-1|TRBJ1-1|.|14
CASSQDHRDTEAFF
TGCGCCAGCAGCCAAGATCACAGAGACACTGAAGCTTTCTTT
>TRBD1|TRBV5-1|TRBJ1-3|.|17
CASSSSLGQVGGNTIYF
TGCGCCAGCAGCTCGAGTTTAGGACAGGTCGGCGGAAACACCATATATTTT
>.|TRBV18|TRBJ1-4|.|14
CASSPRRRAEKLFF
TGTGCCAGCTCACCACGACGCAGGGCTGAAAAACTGTTTTTT
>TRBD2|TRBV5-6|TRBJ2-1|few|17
CASSSGLAVPNYNEQFF
TGTGCCAGCAGCTCCGGACTAGCGGTACCTAATTACAATGAGCAGTTCTTC
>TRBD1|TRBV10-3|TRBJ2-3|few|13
CAIRGNPGTGWDF
TGTGCCATCAGAGGAAACCCCGGGACAGGGTGGGATTTT
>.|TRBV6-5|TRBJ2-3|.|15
CASRPYGEIRDTQYF
TGTGCCAGCAGGCCCTACGGGGAGATACGAGATACGCAGTATTTT
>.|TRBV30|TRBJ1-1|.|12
CAWSLRAGEAFF
TGTGCCTGGAGCCTAAGGGCGGGGGAAGCTTTCTTT
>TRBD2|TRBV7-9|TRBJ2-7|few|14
CASSLGGRADEQYF
TGTGCCAGCAGCTTAGGCGGGAGGGCTGACGAGCAGTACTTC
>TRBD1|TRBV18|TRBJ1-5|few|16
CASSPPTGGGDQPQHF
TGTGCCAGCTCACCTCCGACAGGGGGTGGGGATCAGCCCCAGCATTTT
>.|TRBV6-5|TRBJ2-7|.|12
CASSSGAYEQYF
TGTGCCAGCAGCTCAGGGGCCTACGAGCAGTACTTC
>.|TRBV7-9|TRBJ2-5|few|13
CASSSVRRETQYF
TGTGCCAGCAGCTCGGTCCGCAGGGAGACCCAGTACTTC
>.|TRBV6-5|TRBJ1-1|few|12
CASSYPVTEAFF
TGTGCCAGCAGTTACCCGGTAACTGAAGCTTTCTTT
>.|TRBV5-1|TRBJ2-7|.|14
CASSLEGGPNEQYF
TGCGCCAGCAGCTTGGAAGGGGGTCCCAACGAGCAGTACTTC
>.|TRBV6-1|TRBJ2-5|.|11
CASRELGTQYF
TGTGCCAGTCGGGAACTCGGTACCCAGTACTTC
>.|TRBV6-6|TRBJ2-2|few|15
CASRYSSANTGELFF
TGTGCCAGCAGATACAGCTCCGCGAACACCGGGGAGCTGTTTTTT
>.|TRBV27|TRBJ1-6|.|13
CASSFTGFTPLHF
TGTGCCAGCAGTTTTACGGGTTTCACACCCCTCCACTTT
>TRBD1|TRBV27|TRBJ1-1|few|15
CASSLRRDRGEEAFF
TGTGCCAGCAGTCTTCGACGGGACAGGGGAGAGGAAGCTTTCTTT
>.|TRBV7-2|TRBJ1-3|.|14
CASRGRGSGNTIYF
TGTGCCAGCAGGGGGAGGGGATCTGGAAACACCATATATTTT
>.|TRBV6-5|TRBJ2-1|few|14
CASRAGSSYNEQFF
TGTGCCAGCAGGGCCGGGAGCTCCTACAATGAGCAGTTCTTC
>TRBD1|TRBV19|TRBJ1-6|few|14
CASETGESNSPLHF
TGTGCCAGCGAGACAGGGGAGTCAAATTCACCCCTCCACTTT
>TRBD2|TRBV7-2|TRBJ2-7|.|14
CASSHGTSSYEQYF
TGTGCCAGCAGCCACGGGACTAGCAGTTACGAGCAGTACTTC
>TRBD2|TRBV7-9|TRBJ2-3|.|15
CASSRGEASTDTQYF
TGTGCCAGCAGCCGGGGGGAAGCTAGCACAGATACGCAGTATTTT
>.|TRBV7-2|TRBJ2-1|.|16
CASSRDALASYNEQFF
TGTGCCAGCAGCCGAGATGCACTAGCCTCCTACAATGAGCAGTTCTTC
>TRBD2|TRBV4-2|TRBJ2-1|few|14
CASSQLAGGNEQFF
TGTGCCAGCAGCCAACTAGCGGGGGGGAATGAGCAGTTCTTC
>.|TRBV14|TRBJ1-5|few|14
CASSQAQANQPQHF
TGTGCCAGCAGCCAAGCTCAGGCGAATCAGCCCCAGCATTTT
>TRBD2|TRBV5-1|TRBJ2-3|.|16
CASSLGGGRNTDTQYF
TGCGCCAGCAGCTTGGGGGGCGGGAGAAACACAGATACGCAGTATTTT
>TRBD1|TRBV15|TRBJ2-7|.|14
CATSRGDRDNEQYF
TGTGCCACCAGCAGAGGGGACAGGGATAACGAGCAGTACTTC
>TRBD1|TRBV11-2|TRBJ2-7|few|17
CASSLDSGTGQIYEQYF
TGTGCCAGCAGCTTAGACTCTGGGACAGGGCAAATCTACGAGCAGTACTTC
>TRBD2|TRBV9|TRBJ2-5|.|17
CASSVEGRAGRGETQYF
TGTGCCAGCAGCGTAGAAGGGCGAGCGGGGCGGGGGGAGACCCAGTACTTC
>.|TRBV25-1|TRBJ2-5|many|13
CASSEFGGRTQYF
TGTGCCAGCAGTGAATTTGGGGGCAGGACCCAGTACTTC
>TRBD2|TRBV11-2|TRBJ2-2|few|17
CASRRPGLAGVAGELFF
TGTGCCAGCAGACGGCCGGGACTAGCGGGAGTGGCCGGGGAGCTGTTTTTT
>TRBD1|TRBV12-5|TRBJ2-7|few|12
CASIGQGYEQYF
TGTGCTAGTATTGGACAGGGCTACGAGCAGTACTTC
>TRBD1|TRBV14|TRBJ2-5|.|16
CASSRTGQGAAETQYF
TGTGCCAGCAGCCGTACGGGACAGGGGGCCGCAGAGACCCAGTACTTC
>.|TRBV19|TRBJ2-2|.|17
CASSIVRLARNTGELFF
TGTGCCAGTAGTATAGTAAGGCTAGCTAGGAACACCGGGGAGCTGTTTTTT
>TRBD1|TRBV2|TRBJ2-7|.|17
CASSAYGPGQGSYEQYF
TGTGCCAGCAGTGCTTATGGACCGGGACAGGGAAGCTACGAGCAGTACTTC
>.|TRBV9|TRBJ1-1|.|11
CASSVEQEAFF
TGTGCCAGCAGCGTAGAACAGGAAGCTTTCTTT
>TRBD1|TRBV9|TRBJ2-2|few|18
CASSPLWGQGANTGELFF
TGTGCCAGCAGCCCCCTGTGGGGACAGGGGGCGAACACCGGGGAGCTGTTTTTT
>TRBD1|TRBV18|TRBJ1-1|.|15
CASSQTGERNTEAFF
TGTGCCAGCTCACAAACAGGGGAGAGGAACACTGAAGCTTTCTTT
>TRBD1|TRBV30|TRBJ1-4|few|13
CAWMGQSNEKLFF
TGTGCCTGGATGGGACAGAGTAATGAAAAACTGTTTTTT
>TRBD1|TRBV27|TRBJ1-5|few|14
CASSYRGGNQPQHF
TGTGCCAGCAGTTACAGGGGTGGGAATCAGCCCCAGCATTTT
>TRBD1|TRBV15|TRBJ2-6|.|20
CATSRAAGTGGQGGANVLTF
TGTGCCACCAGCAGGGCAGCGGGGACAGGGGGCCAGGGGGGGGCCAACGTCCTGACTTTC
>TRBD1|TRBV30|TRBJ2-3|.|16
CAWSAPGQGVPDTQYF
TGTGCCTGGAGTGCACCGGGACAGGGCGTTCCAGATACGCAGTATTTT
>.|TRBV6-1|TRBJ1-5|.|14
CASTTRGPGQPQHF
TGTGCCAGCACTACAAGGGGTCCGGGTCAGCCCCAGCATTTT
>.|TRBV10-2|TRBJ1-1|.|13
CASRRQVNTEAFF
TGCGCCAGCAGGAGACAGGTCAACACTGAAGCTTTCTTT